Included here is one TCR beta chain sequence, with context. As yet, its antigen is unknown. The data were taken from a study of response to subunit inactivated influenza vaccine. Regarding the study as a whole: Each seasonal flu vaccination may recruit only limited new T cells, authors suggested.

TCRdb reanalysed the RT-PCR reads using MiXCR and keeps one entry per CDR3 protein. This table has more than 400,000 distinct CDR3 sequences, around 9.9% appearing once. In germline, CDR1 is SGHVS, CDR2 FQNEAQ. The CDR3 runs to 13 residues. V was pared by 1 base and J by 12 bases, with 6 bases of the junction left unmatched. The source is a man in his forties or fifties who received an inactivated influenza vaccine. Sequencing used PBMCs from blood, obtained roughly 46 days after vaccination. The chain couples TRBV7-8 to TRBJ2-1, with 7 bases fitting TRBD2. The CDR3 reads CASSLGRERTQFF. The CDR3 DNA reads TGTGCCAGCAGCTTAGGGCGGGAGAGGACGCAGTTCTTC.